The sequence of this T cell receptor (beta chain) was determined in a study of T cells in narcolepsy. Study at large: Healthy controls were enrolled alongside patients with narcolepsy type 1 or type 2.

Clones were read by immunoSEQ multiplex PCR, and TCRdb kept only the in-frame ones, dropping some. The data contain tens of thousands of clones, approximately 78% of them singletons. V dropped 0 bases and J dropped 0 bases, with 6 bases sitting between them. Germline V gene lookup returns CDR1 SGHTS and CDR2 YDEGEE. The CDR3 runs to 14 residues. Whole-study findings and limits: Autoreactive HCRT-specific and TRIB2-specific clonotypes were marked in same-patient CSF-versus-blood CD4+ comparisons. Healthy controls reportedly lacked the autoreactive clonotypes serially found in patients' blood. Some memory CD4+ repertoires had no autoreactive clone sequences.

Only one count was recorded for this clone. The antigen is not known. The sample taken for sequencing was CD45RA- memory CD4+ T cells from PBMCs. The chain is built from TRBV5-8 and TRBJ1-1, with D unresolved. This clonotype was sampled from a human donor with narcolepsy. This CDR3 is CASSLDSVNTEAFF. The CDR3 DNA reads as TGTGCCAGCAGCTTGGACAGCGTGAACACTGAAGCTTTCTTT.